Listed here is a single T cell receptor (beta chain). What it recognizes is unknown. This specimen belongs to a study of T cell responses to AZD1222 COVID-19 vaccine. About the study: Second-dose schedules of about 4 or about 12 weeks were combined.

Produced via immunoSEQ multiplex PCR; TCRdb's table is partial and in-frame only. The data contain 60,000 or so clones, 75% to 85% of them singletons. General study points: Sampling that yielded the repertoires occurred only after the peak T cell response. The study found vaccine-associated CD4 TCRs spanning spike, dominant at 160-218 and 743-854. Spike-specific TCR breadth and depth were elevated following two AZD1222 doses.

V dropped 3 bases and J dropped 2; count of bases not matched to a gene: 18. Looked up from germline, CDR1 is KGHSH and CDR2 is LQKENI. CDR3 size: 19 residues. The sample in question was peripheral blood, obtained on day 0 of AZD1222 vaccination. J is TRBJ2-5 and V is TRBV18; 7 nucleotides agree with TRBD2. The TCR sequence derives from an adult in good health. This CDR3 is CASSPGGSAGEERQETQYF. In nucleotides, the CDR3 is TGTGCCAGCTCACCCGGGGGGTCGGCAGGAGAGGAGCGGCAAGAGACCCAGTACTTC.